Below, one T cell receptor beta chain is given with its context. CDR3 size: 14 residues. V lost 5 bases, J lost 2 bases, and 11 bases lay in between. Germline CDR1 reads ENHRY; CDR2 reads SYGVKD. This specimen comes from a study of blood T cell repertoires in COVID-19. In the authors' methods: The authors estimated nucleated cell counts from reference gene primer amplification. The table came from immunoSEQ multiplex PCR; TCRdb's copy has only in-frame clones and leaves some out. The V and J calls and clone size are taken from that table; D and trimming were inferred from the DNA. The sample carries roughly 360,000 clones, 81% recorded once.

The specimen sequenced was peripheral blood. The receptor's source is a human donor with acute or convalescent COVID-19. The donor label of this sample is uncertain. The rearrangement links TRBV10-3 to TRBJ2-3; a possible D gene is TRBD1 (6 bases). The CDR3 bases are TGTGCCATCAGTCCAGGGGCGGCCACAGATACGCAGTATTTT. Its protein product is CAISPGAATDTQYF.